These T cell receptor beta chains were read from a single sample in a study of beta chain features in type 1 diabetes. The table came from immunoSEQ multiplex PCR; TCRdb's copy has only in-frame clones and leaves some out. The sample lists about 340,000 clones, approximately 8% occurring once. Sequences were obtained from central memory CD4+ T cells from blood. The receptors were gathered from a woman under 30 in good health. The CDR3 runs from the conserved cysteine through the conserved F or W. The D gene is left open where the match is weak. Where a row states a size, it is once, few, many or the class of an expanded clone; other rows omit it.

abundance	d_gene	v_gene	j_gene	CDR3nt	CDR3aa
NA	NA	TRBV21-1	TRBJ2-7	TGTGCCAGCAGCAGACAGGGGGCTTGGCTTTACGAGCAGTACTTC	CASSRQGAWLYEQYF
many	NA	TRBV7-2	TRBJ2-1	TGTGCCAGCAGCTTAGTGGCGGGCCGAGGGAATGAGCAGTTCTTC	CASSLVAGRGNEQFF
NA	NA	TRBV6-5	TRBJ2-7	TGTGCCAGCAGTTACGGGGAGCGTTCCGAGCAGTACTTC	CASSYGERSEQYF
few	NA	TRBV11-2	TRBJ2-3	TGTGCCAGCAGCTCTCAATCTAGCGTAGATACGCAGTATTTT	CASSSQSSVDTQYF
many	NA	TRBV28	TRBJ1-2	TGTGCCAGCGGGGGGTTCGGGCACTATGGCTACACCTTC	CASGGFGHYGYTF
few	TRBD2	TRBV6-5	TRBJ2-7	TGTGCCAGCAGCGCGACTAGCCCTACGTCCTACGAGCAGTACTTC	CASSATSPTSYEQYF
few	TRBD1	TRBV5-1	TRBJ2-4	TGCGCCAGCAGCCCTCAGGACAGGGGGGACATTCAGTACTTC	CASSPQDRGDIQYF
NA	NA	TRBV5-1	TRBJ2-7	TGCGCCAGCAGCCCCGGGTATGGCGGACCCGTTGGCCAGCAGTACTTC	CASSPGYGGPVGQQYF
NA	NA	TRBV15	TRBJ2-1	TGTGCCACCAGCAGAGATTTCTTCAGGCGGAACTCCTACAATGAGCAGTTCTTC	CATSRDFFRRNSYNEQFF
many	TRBD1	TRBV5-1	TRBJ2-5	TGCGCCAGCAGCTTGTCTACAGGGGTTTTTGAGACCCAGTACTTC	CASSLSTGVFETQYF
few	NA	TRBV11-2	TRBJ2-7	TGTGCCAGCAGCTCCAATCCGGGAGTCGAGCAGTACTTC	CASSSNPGVEQYF
NA	NA	TRBV28	TRBJ2-3	TGTGCCAGCAGCCGACCCGGGACTGGGGTGGCAGATACGCAGTATTTT	CASSRPGTGVADTQYF
many	TRBD1	TRBV28	TRBJ1-2	TGTGCCAGCAAAGACAGGGATGTCTATGGCTACACCTTC	CASKDRDVYGYTF
few	NA	TRBV2	TRBJ2-2	TGTGCCAGCAGTGAAGTACCTACCGGGGAGCTGTTTTTT	CASSEVPTGELFF
NA	TRBD1	TRBV4-2	TRBJ1-1	TGTGCCAGCACGACCCAACAGGGGTGGACTGAAGCTTTCTTT	CASTTQQGWTEAFF
NA	NA	TRBV6-5	TRBJ2-7	TGTGCCAGCAGTTACTCGATACTAGCAAACTACGAGCAGTACTTC	CASSYSILANYEQYF
few	TRBD1	TRBV27	TRBJ2-7	TGTGCCAGCAGTTTAATAGGGGACAGGGGGCGTTCCTACGAGCAGTACTTC	CASSLIGDRGRSYEQYF
NA	TRBD1	TRBV5-1	TRBJ1-1	TGCGCCAGCAGCCCGGGGACAGGGGCGAACACTGAAGCTTTCTTT	CASSPGTGANTEAFF
NA	NA	TRBV7-2	TRBJ2-7	TGTGCCAGCAGCCTGCGTGTGGCGGGGACCTACGAGCAGTACTTC	CASSLRVAGTYEQYF
many	NA	TRBV28	TRBJ2-6	TGTGCCAGCAGTTTAGTCGGATCCCGCTCTGGGGCCAACGTCCTGACTTTC	CASSLVGSRSGANVLTF
NA	TRBD2	TRBV18	TRBJ2-7	TGTGCCAGCTCACTTGGGTCTAGCGGATCCTACGAGCAGTACTTC	CASSLGSSGSYEQYF
NA	TRBD1	TRBV6-6	TRBJ2-7	TGTGCCAGCAGTCCCCCGGGACAGGGGTCGACCTACGAGCAGTACTTC	CASSPPGQGSTYEQYF
few	NA	TRBV10-2	TRBJ2-7	TGCGCCAGCAGTATAAGCTACGAGCAGTACTTC	CASSISYEQYF
NA	TRBD2	TRBV15	TRBJ2-3	TGTGCCACCAGCAGAGCAGAGGCGGGAGGGATGGATACGCAGTATTTT	CATSRAEAGGMDTQYF
many	NA	TRBV18	TRBJ2-7	TGTGCCAGCTCATCGACACAGGGCTACGAGCAGTACTTC	CASSSTQGYEQYF
NA	NA	TRBV20-1	TRBJ2-1	TGCTCGGGAGAAGGTTACAATGAGCAGTTCTTC	CSGEGYNEQFF
NA	TRBD1	TRBV4-3	TRBJ2-7	TGCGCCAGCAGCCAGGATTCCGACTCCCCAGGGGGCCAATCCTACGAGCAGTACTTC	CASSQDSDSPGGQSYEQYF
few	NA	TRBV7-3	TRBJ2-7	TGTGCCAGCAGCTTAGGGCAGGGGAGGGACGAGCAGTACTTC	CASSLGQGRDEQYF
few	NA	TRBV4-2	TRBJ2-1	TGTGCCAGCAGCCACCTTAGCGGTGTCGGGCAGTTCTTC	CASSHLSGVGQFF
few	TRBD1	TRBV28	TRBJ1-4	TGTGCCAGCAGTGACAGGGGGCGTGATGAAAAACTGTTTTTT	CASSDRGRDEKLFF
NA	TRBD1	TRBV28	TRBJ2-7	TGTGCCAGCAGCCGGAAGGGGGCGGGCGGCTACGAGCAGTACTTC	CASSRKGAGGYEQYF
NA	NA	TRBV7-2	TRBJ2-5	TGTGCCAGCAGCCGCGGTCAGACAAAGACCCAGTACTTC	CASSRGQTKTQYF
once	TRBD2	TRBV7-3	TRBJ2-2	TGTGCCAGCAGCTTAATGGGACTAGACGCCGGGGAGCTGTTTTTT	CASSLMGLDAGELFF
few	TRBD2	TRBV19	TRBJ2-3	TGTGCCAGTAGAAGCGGGAAAGCGGTAGATGTTACGCAGTATTTT	CASRSGKAVDVTQYF
few	TRBD2	TRBV28	TRBJ2-3	TGTGCCAGCGGGCTAGCGGGCACAGATACGCAGTATTTT	CASGLAGTDTQYF
many	TRBD1	TRBV28	TRBJ2-4	TGTGCCAGCAGTGAGGGGGCTGCCAAAAACATTCAGTACTTC	CASSEGAAKNIQYF
few	NA	TRBV4-3	TRBJ1-3	TGCGCCAGCAGCCAAGATGTGAACTCTGGAAACACCATATATTTT	CASSQDVNSGNTIYF
once	NA	TRBV7-3	TRBJ2-1	TGTGCCAGCAGCTTAACCCGGGACTCCAATGAGCAGTTCTTC	CASSLTRDSNEQFF
NA	TRBD1	TRBV7-3	TRBJ2-6	TGTGCCAGCAGCTTCTTCGGGACAGGGCCCTCTGGGGCCAACGTCCTGACTTTC	CASSFFGTGPSGANVLTF
NA	TRBD1	TRBV28	TRBJ1-1	TGTGCCAGCAAGAGGACAGGCGAAGCTTTCTTT	CASKRTGEAFF
NA	NA	TRBV2	TRBJ2-3	TGTGCCAGCAATCAGGACACAGATACGCAGTATTTT	CASNQDTDTQYF
few	NA	TRBV7-2	TRBJ2-7	TGTGCCAGCAGCTCCCCGACATTGACTTACGAGCAGTACTTC	CASSSPTLTYEQYF
NA	NA	TRBV5-1	TRBJ1-2	TGCGCCAGCAGCCCGACAGAGATCCCCTATGGCTACACCTTC	CASSPTEIPYGYTF
many	TRBD1	TRBV7-3	TRBJ2-6	TGTGCCAGCAGCCCCGGGACAGGGAGGGTCTCTGGGGCCAACGTCCTGACTTTC	CASSPGTGRVSGANVLTF
many	NA	TRBV29-1	TRBJ1-3	TGCAGCGTTGAAGGGGACAACGGAAACACCATATATTTT	CSVEGDNGNTIYF
few	NA	TRBV2	TRBJ2-1	TGTGCCAGCACGGGGTATGATGAGCAGTTCTTC	CASTGYDEQFF
NA	NA	TRBV21-1	TRBJ2-2	TGTGCCAGCAGTAACTCTTCTGGGGCAGGGGGCGATGTAAGGATCAGCGGGGAGCTGTTTTTT	CASSNSSGAGGDVRISGELFF
NA	NA	TRBV23-1	TRBJ1-4	TGCGCCAGCAGTCCGTCTCCCGGGACGGAAAATGAAAAACTGTTTTTT	CASSPSPGTENEKLFF
NA	NA	TRBV25-1	TRBJ1-3	TGTGCCAGCAGTGCGGACGGGACGAACTCTGGAAACACCATATATTTT	CASSADGTNSGNTIYF
many	NA	TRBV7-8	TRBJ2-1	TGTGCCAGCAGCATCGTCCGCAATGAGCAGTTCTTC	CASSIVRNEQFF
few	TRBD1	TRBV6-5	TRBJ2-7	TGTGCCAGCAGTCCCAGGACAGGGGGCTACGAGCAGTACTTC	CASSPRTGGYEQYF
many	NA	TRBV7-9	TRBJ1-5	TGTGCCAGCAGCAACGGGCTGGGCATTAGCAATCAGCCCCAGCATTTT	CASSNGLGISNQPQHF
few	NA	TRBV27	TRBJ1-1	TGTGCCAGCAGAACACAGGGGAACACTGAAGCTTTCTTT	CASRTQGNTEAFF
few	TRBD1	TRBV27	TRBJ2-2	TGTGCCAGCAGGAGGACAGGGGGCACCGGGGAGCTGTTTTTT	CASRRTGGTGELFF
few	NA	TRBV2	TRBJ2-1	TGTGCCAGCAGTGATCGCCCATGGGAGCAGTTCTTC	CASSDRPWEQFF